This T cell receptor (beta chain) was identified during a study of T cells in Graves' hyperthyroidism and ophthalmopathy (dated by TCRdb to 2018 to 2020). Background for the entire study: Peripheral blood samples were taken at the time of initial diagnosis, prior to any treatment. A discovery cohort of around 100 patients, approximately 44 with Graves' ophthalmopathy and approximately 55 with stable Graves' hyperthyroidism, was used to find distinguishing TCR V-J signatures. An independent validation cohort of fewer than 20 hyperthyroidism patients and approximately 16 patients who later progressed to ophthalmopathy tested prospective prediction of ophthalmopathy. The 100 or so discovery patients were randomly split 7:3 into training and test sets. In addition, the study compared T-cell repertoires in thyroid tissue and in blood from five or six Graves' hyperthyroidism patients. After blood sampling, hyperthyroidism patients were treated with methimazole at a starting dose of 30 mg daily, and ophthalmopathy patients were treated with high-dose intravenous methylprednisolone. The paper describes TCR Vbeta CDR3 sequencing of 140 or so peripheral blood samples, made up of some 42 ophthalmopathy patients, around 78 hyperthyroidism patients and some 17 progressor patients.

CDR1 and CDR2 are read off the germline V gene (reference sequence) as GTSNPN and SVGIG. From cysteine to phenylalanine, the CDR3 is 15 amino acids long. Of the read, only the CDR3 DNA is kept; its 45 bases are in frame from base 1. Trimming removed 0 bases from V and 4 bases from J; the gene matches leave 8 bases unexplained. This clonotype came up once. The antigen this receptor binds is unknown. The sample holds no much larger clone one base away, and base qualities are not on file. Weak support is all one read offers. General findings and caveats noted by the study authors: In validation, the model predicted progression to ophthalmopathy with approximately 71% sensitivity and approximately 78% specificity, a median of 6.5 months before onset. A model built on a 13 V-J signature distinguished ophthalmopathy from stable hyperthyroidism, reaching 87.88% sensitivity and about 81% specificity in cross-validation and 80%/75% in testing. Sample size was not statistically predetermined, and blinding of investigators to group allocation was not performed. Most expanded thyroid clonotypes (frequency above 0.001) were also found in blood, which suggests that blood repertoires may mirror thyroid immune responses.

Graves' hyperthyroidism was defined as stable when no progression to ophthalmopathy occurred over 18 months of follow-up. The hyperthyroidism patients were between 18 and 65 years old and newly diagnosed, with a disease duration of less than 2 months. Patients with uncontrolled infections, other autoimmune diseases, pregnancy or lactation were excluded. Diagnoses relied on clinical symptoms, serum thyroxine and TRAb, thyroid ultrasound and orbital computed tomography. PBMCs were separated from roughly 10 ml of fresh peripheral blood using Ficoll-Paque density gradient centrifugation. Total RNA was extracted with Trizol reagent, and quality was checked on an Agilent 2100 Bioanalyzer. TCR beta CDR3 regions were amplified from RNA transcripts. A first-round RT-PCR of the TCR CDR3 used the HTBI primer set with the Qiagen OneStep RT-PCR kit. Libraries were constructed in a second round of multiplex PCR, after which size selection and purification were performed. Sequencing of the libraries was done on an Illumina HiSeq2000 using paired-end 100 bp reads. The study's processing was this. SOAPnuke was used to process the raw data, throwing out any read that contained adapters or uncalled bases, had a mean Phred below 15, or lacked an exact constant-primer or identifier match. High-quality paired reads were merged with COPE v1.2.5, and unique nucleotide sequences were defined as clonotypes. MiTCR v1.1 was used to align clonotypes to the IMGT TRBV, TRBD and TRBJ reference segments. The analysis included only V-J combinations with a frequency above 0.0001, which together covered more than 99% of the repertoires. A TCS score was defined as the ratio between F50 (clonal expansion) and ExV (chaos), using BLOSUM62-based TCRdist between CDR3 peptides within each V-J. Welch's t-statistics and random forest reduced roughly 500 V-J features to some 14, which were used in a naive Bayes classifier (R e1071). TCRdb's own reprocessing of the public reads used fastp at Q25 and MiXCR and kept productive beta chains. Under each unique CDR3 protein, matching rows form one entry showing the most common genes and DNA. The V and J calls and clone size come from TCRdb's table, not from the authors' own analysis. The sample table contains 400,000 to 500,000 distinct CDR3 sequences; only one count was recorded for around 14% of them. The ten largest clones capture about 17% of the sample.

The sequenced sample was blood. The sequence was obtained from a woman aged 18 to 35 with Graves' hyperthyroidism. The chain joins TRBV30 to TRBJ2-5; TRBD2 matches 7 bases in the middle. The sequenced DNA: TGTGCCTGGAGTGTATTTGCGGGAGTGGGAGAGACCCAGTACTTC. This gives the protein CAWSVFAGVGETQYF.